Following are 31 T cell receptor beta chains from one sample sequenced in a study of shared clonotypes between healthy human individuals (TCRdb year 2020). Receptors were amplified or captured by the immunoSEQ multiplex PCR assay. TCRdb mirrors the immuneACCESS table, restricted to in-frame sequences. Some clones are absent from its copies; in checked studies, under half trace to an unresolved V gene, and the reason for the others is unknown. The sample table lists about 1 million clones, roughly 80% of them with a count of one. The top ten hold about 1.5% of the sample. Sequencing was done on a sample of memory CD4+ T cells sorted from blood. The sample's cell subset or site label is to be understood as: CD45RA-negative fraction. These TCRs come from a man between 18 and 35 years old in good health.

This chain links TRBV11-2 with TRBJ2-7; 7 bases fit TRBD1. The J segment lost 6 bases and the V segment lost 0 bases, leaving 11 bases of the junction unmatched. Germline CDR1 and CDR2: SGHAT and FQNNGV. The CDR3 runs 16 residues. CDR3 in amino acids: CASSLDGVTGTGEQYF. The DNA of the CDR3 is TGTGCCAGCAGCTTAGATGGGGTGACAGGGACCGGCGAGCAGTACTTC.

This clone occurred once. V is TRBV6-5 and J is TRBJ1-1, with a tentative D call TRBD1 (6 bases). Germline CDR1 and CDR2: MNHEY and SVGAGI. Trimming took off 4 bases at V and 2 bases at J, with 14 bases between the two ends. The CDR3 loop spans 15 amino acids. The CDR3 nucleotides are TGTGCCAGCAGTTCGACCTGGACAGCTAACACTGAAGCTTTCTTT. It codes for CASSSTWTANTEAFF.

As regards this clone: Only one base separates this from a far larger clonotype, so it likely reflects a read error. The chain joins TRBV30 to TRBJ1-1; a possible D gene is TRBD1 (5 bases). CDR1 is GTSNPN, CDR2 SVGIG, per germline (reference sequence). Trimming cost V 8 bases and J 0 bases, with 16 bases left between them. The CDR3 contains 14 residues. The CDR3 region has the DNA TGTGCCCGTACCTCGGGACGGTTGAACACTGAAGCTTTCTTT. Its translation: CARTSGRLNTEAFF.

This clone was observed at least ten times. The chain joins TRBV6-6 to TRBJ1-1; weak D call: TRBD1 (6 bases). The length of the CDR3 is 14 residues. Germline V CDR1 and CDR2: MNHNY, SVGAGI (reference sequence). Trimming shortened V by 10 bases and J by 6 bases, and 21 bases separated the two germline ends. In DNA, the CDR3 is TGTGCCACCGGCTCGGGCGGGGGGCGGCCTGAAGCTTTCTTT. As protein: CATGSGGGRPEAFF.

The chain employs TRBV10-3 and TRBJ2-2; 11 bases are a match to TRBD2. This CDR3 is 15 amino acids long. The germline gives CDR1 ENHRY, CDR2 SYGVKD. V shed 6 bases and J 8 bases; nucleotides not matched to a gene: 8. CDR3 coding DNA: TGTGCCATCAGGACTAGCGGGATTCGAGCGGGGGAGCTGTTTTTT. Protein: CAIRTSGIRAGELFF.

V is TRBV6-1 and J is TRBJ1-4; a weak D match, TRBD1 (5 bases). V was cut by 5 bases and J by 8 bases, with 15 bases left in between. Germline CDR1 MNHNS, CDR2 SASEGT. CDR3 length equals 14 residues. The CDR3 region has the DNA TGTGCCAGCAGTCTAACGCCGGGGGGGGAAAAACTGTTTTTT. Encoded protein: CASSLTPGGEKLFF.

This chain uses TRBV6-1 with TRBJ1-5, with D hard to call. This CDR3 has 15 amino acids. Germline V gene lookup returns CDR1 MNHNS and CDR2 SASEGT. Trimming removed 2 bases from V and 0 bases from J, with 8 bases in between. DNA of the CDR3: TGTGCCAGCAGTGAAACCGTCATTAGCAATCAGCCCCAGCATTTT. Translation: CASSETVISNQPQHF.

The chain recombines TRBV7-9 with TRBJ1-1; a possible D gene is TRBD1 (6 bases). Germline-derived CDR1 and CDR2 are SEHNR and FQNEAQ (reference sequence). V was cut by 5 bases and J by 2 bases, with 15 bases left in between. The length of the CDR3 is 15 residues. CDR3 sequence: CASSPVTGANTEAFF. The CDR3 bases are TGTGCCAGCAGCCCCGTGACAGGCGCCAACACTGAAGCTTTCTTT.

This sequence joins TRBV18 and TRBJ2-7; D could derive from TRBD1 or TRBD2 (5 bases each). V lost 6 bases to trimming and J lost 0 bases, with 12 bases between them. Germline V gives CDR1 KGHSH, CDR2 LQKENI. CDR3 length: 14 residues. The CDR3 region has the DNA TGTGCCAGCTCCAAAGGGACGATCTCCTACGAGCAGTACTTC. Residues: CASSKGTISYEQYF.

J is TRBJ2-1 and V is TRBV7-3; 8 bases map to TRBD2. With 5 bases clipped from V and 7 bases from J, the junction kept 16 bases outside the gene matches. The germline V gene has CDR1 SGHTA and CDR2 FQGTGA. The CDR3 runs to 17 residues. The CDR3 sequence: CASSPNHGGATRNEQFF. CDR3 in DNA: TGTGCCAGCAGCCCAAACCACGGGGGGGCGACTAGAAATGAGCAGTTCTTC.

The rearrangement uses TRBV30 and TRBJ1-6; 8 nucleotides line up with TRBD1. Losses at the gene ends were 3 bases for V and 7 bases for J; bases not matched to a gene: 8. Germline V gene lookup returns CDR1 GTSNPN and CDR2 SVGIG (reference sequence). The CDR3 has 15 amino acids. CDR3 sequence reads: CAWSVRTGRNSPLHF. The CDR3 DNA sequence: TGTGCCTGGAGCGTAAGGACAGGGAGAAATTCACCCCTCCACTTT.

J is TRBJ1-2 and V is TRBV7-9; D gene ambiguous. V was clipped by 1 base and J by 1 base, with 10 bases between them. The germline CDR1 and CDR2 sequences are SEHNR and FQNEAQ (reference sequence). This CDR3 has 15 amino acids. DNA of the CDR3: TGTGCCAGCAGCTTAGGGTCTACAGTTAACTATGGCTACACCTTC. Amino acids: CASSLGSTVNYGYTF.

The V gene is TRBV29-1, the J gene TRBJ2-5; D assignment may be TRBD1 or TRBD2 (6 bases each). The CDR3 consists of 16 residues. Trimming removed 4 bases from V and 4 bases from J, with 22 bases in between. CDR1 and CDR2 from the germline V gene are SQVTM and ANQGSEA. CDR3 coding DNA: TGCAGCGTTGCAATTTTCGGGGGCGCGGGTAGAGAGACCCAGTACTTC. Amino acid sequence: CSVAIFGGAGRETQYF. Together with reference TRBV29-1 and TRBJ2-5, the CDR3 gives the full variable domain: SAVISQKPSRDICQRGTSLTIQCQVDSQVTMMFWYRQQPGQSLTLIATANQGSEATYESGFVIDKFPISRPNLTFSTLTVSNMSPEDSSIYLCSVAIFGGAGRETQYFGPGTRLLVL.

This chain joins TRBV2 and TRBJ1-2, with D tentatively TRBD1 (6 bases). There are 14 residues in the CDR3. Trimming took 7 bases from V and 5 from J, leaving 17 bases between them. From germline, CDR1 is SNHLY and CDR2 FYNNEI. CDR3: CASTRMGGLYGYTF. CDR3 DNA sequence: TGTGCCAGCACACGCATGGGGGGGCTTTATGGCTACACCTTC.

This clone was detected a few times. V and J are TRBV6-5 and TRBJ2-3, with no clear D. Germline CDR1 is MNHEY and CDR2 is SVGAGI. This CDR3 region has 13 residues. V lost 3 bases and J lost 2, with 6 bases in between. CDR3 in DNA: TGTGCCAGCAGTTATCAGTTCACAGATACGCAGTATTTT. Protein product: CASSYQFTDTQYF.

The chain joins TRBV6-1 to TRBJ1-5; TRBD1 agrees at 8 bases. Germline V gene lookup returns CDR1 MNHNS and CDR2 SASEGT. Trimming took 0 bases from V and 3 from J; bases not matched to a gene: 10. This CDR3 region has 18 residues. The CDR3 is CASSEATGGGRVNQPQHF. For the CDR3, the DNA is TGTGCCAGCAGTGAAGCCACAGGGGGGGGCCGGGTCAATCAGCCCCAGCATTTT.

CDR3 in amino acids: CTSGSPGELFF. Written as DNA, the CDR3 is TGTACTAGCGGGAGCCCCGGGGAGCTGTTTTTT. The V call is TRBV6-5, the J call TRBJ2-2, with 11 positions matching TRBD2. This CDR3 spans 11 amino acids. The germline gives CDR1 MNHEY, CDR2 SVGAGI.

The chain is built from TRBV28 and TRBJ2-7; 10 bases are shared with TRBD1. Trimming at V came to 3 bases and at J to 7 bases, leaving 9 bases not matched to a gene. CDR3 length equals 15 residues. The germline gives CDR1 MDHEN, CDR2 SYDVKM. This chain's CDR3 is CASSFPGTGAGEQYF. The CDR3 DNA is TGTGCCAGCAGTTTCCCCGGGACAGGGGCCGGGGAGCAGTACTTC.

The rearrangement links TRBV6-6 to TRBJ2-2, with D maybe TRBD1 (5 bases). This CDR3 has 16 residues. V lost 6 bases and J lost 4, with 18 bases in between. The germline V gene encodes CDR1 MNHNY and CDR2 SVGAGI (reference sequence). The CDR3 nucleotides read TGTGCCAGCAGGGGGTCGCAGGGTGGTGGCACCGGGGAGCTGTTTTTT. This gives the protein CASRGSQGGGTGELFF.

Ten or more counts support this clone. The V call is TRBV30, the J call TRBJ1-5; the D gene is possibly TRBD1 (5 bases). Germline CDR1 is GTSNPN and CDR2 is SVGIG (reference sequence). The CDR3 length is 15 residues. V lost 1 base and J 0 bases, leaving 10 bases between the germline ends. CDR3 coding DNA: TGTGCCTGGAGTGGAGGGACGGCTAGCAATCAGCCCCAGCATTTT. Translation: CAWSGGTASNQPQHF.

The chain has TRBV18 and TRBJ2-2; D is unclear. Between the trimmed V and J ends, which lost 4 bases and 6 bases, there was a span of 9 bases. The CDR3 is 13 amino acids. The germline CDR1 and CDR2 sequences are KGHSH and LQKENI. Here the CDR3 reads CASSLARSGELFF. The CDR3 bases are TGTGCCAGCTCACTTGCTAGATCCGGGGAGCTGTTTTTT.

This clone was observed at least ten times. The same CDR3 is also encoded by other DNA sequences in this sample. The chain combines TRBV18 with TRBJ1-5, with TRBD1 as a possible D gene (6 bases). Germline CDR1 KGHSH, CDR2 LQKENI. The V gene lost 6 bases and the J gene lost 3 bases, with 12 bases spanning the gap. This CDR3 comprises 14 residues. Here the CDR3 reads CASSPGQPNQPQHF. For the CDR3, the DNA is TGTGCCAGCTCCCCCGGACAGCCCAATCAGCCCCAGCATTTT.

The chain is built from TRBV12-5 and TRBJ2-7; D might be TRBD1 (5 bases). V was shortened by 0 bases and J by 3 bases, with 15 bases between the two germline ends. From germline, CDR1 is LGHNT and CDR2 FRNRAP. CDR3 length equals 16 residues. This CDR3 is CASGLVSLGVNYEQYF. CDR3 nucleotide sequence: TGTGCTAGTGGTTTGGTCTCTCTAGGGGTCAACTACGAGCAGTACTTC.

The rearrangement joins TRBV25-1 to TRBJ2-3; weak D call: TRBD1 (7 bases). The CDR3 loop spans 15 amino acids. Trimming stripped 5 bases from V and 2 bases from J, with 14 bases between. Germline CDR1 reads MGHDK; CDR2 reads SYGVNS. The CDR3 region has the DNA TGTGCCAGCAGTAGGAGGGGACAGTACACAGATACGCAGTATTTT. This gives the protein CASSRRGQYTDTQYF.

The chain recombines TRBV6-1 with TRBJ2-3; 8 nucleotides line up with TRBD2. The V gene end was trimmed by 6 bases and the J gene end by 7 bases; junction bases not matched to a gene: 6. Germline CDR1 reads MNHNS; CDR2 reads SASEGT. This CDR3 has 13 residues. The CDR3 is CASRERGSYTQYF. The CDR3 coding sequence is TGTGCCAGCAGAGAGCGGGGGTCATATACGCAGTATTTT.

This chain links TRBV11-2 with TRBJ2-7, with D possibly TRBD2 on 5 matching bases. The CDR3 is 15 residues long. V was trimmed by 6 bases and J by 7 bases, leaving 22 bases between them. The germline gives CDR1 SGHAT, CDR2 FQNNGV. CDR3 nucleotides: TGTGCCAGCAGTCCACCCGGGCCTCGGGATTGGGAGCAGTACTTC. Its translation is CASSPPGPRDWEQYF.

This chain links TRBV9 with TRBJ1-1, with D hard to call. The CDR3 has 11 amino acids. V was pared by 6 bases and J by 1 base, with 4 bases between. Germline V gene sequence: CDR1 SGDLS, CDR2 YYNGEE. CDR3: CASIKNTEAFF. DNA of the CDR3: TGTGCCAGCATAAAGAACACTGAAGCTTTCTTT.

This chain links TRBV6-1 with TRBJ1-2; D remains unclear. With 6 bases removed from V and 5 bases from J, the gap between germline ends came to 10 bases. The CDR3 loop spans 12 amino acids. Germline V gene data show CDR1 as MNHNS and CDR2 as SASEGT. For the CDR3, the DNA is TGTGCCAGCAGATCCGATGCATATGGCTACACCTTC. Translated, it gives CASRSDAYGYTF.

V gene TRBV10-1 combines with J gene TRBJ1-1; 7 bases map to TRBD1. The CDR3 has 15 residues. The germline V gene encodes CDR1 WNHNN and CDR2 SYGVQD (reference sequence). J gave up 2 bases and V 6 bases, and 9 bases lay outside the gene matches. The CDR3 region has the DNA TGCGCCAGCAGCCGCTTCGGGACAGTTAACACTGAAGCTTTCTTT. Translation gives CASSRFGTVNTEAFF.

This clone has just a few counts. J is TRBJ2-7 and V is TRBV15; the match to TRBD2 covers 10 bases. Looked up from germline, CDR1 is LNHNV and CDR2 is YYDKDF (reference sequence). CDR3 length: 15 amino acids. Germline trimming cut 0 bases from V and 4 bases from J; bases unmatched to any gene: 3. The CDR3 reads CATSRDSGGQYEQYF. In DNA, the CDR3 is TGTGCCACCAGCAGAGATAGCGGGGGGCAATACGAGCAGTACTTC.

The sample holds a few counts of this clone. The J gene is TRBJ1-1, the V gene TRBV9, with unresolved D. Per the germline V gene, CDR1 is SGDLS and CDR2 is YYNGEE. The CDR3 spans 14 residues. Trimming took off 5 bases at V and 1 base at J, with 12 bases between the two ends. CDR3 sequence: CASSGGWENTEAFF. CDR3 coding DNA: TGTGCCAGCAGTGGAGGGTGGGAGAACACTGAAGCTTTCTTT.